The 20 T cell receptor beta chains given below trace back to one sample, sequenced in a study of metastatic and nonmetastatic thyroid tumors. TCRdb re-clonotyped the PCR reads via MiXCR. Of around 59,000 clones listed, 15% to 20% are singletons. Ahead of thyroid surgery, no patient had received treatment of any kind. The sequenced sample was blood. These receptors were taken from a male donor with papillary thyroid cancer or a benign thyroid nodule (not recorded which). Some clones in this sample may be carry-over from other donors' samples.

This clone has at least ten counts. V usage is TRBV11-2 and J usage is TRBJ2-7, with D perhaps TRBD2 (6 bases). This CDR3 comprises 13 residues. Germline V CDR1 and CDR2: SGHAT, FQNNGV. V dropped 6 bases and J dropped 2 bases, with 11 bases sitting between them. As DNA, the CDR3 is TGTGCCAGCAGAACACCGGGGGCCTACGAGCAGTACTTC. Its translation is CASRTPGAYEQYF.

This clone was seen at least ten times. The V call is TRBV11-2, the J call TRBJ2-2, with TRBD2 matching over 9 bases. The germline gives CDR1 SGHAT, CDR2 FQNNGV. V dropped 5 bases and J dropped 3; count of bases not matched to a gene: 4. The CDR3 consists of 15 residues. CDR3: CASSPRTSDTGELFF. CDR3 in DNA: TGTGCCAGCAGCCCGCGGACTAGCGACACCGGGGAGCTGTTTTTT.

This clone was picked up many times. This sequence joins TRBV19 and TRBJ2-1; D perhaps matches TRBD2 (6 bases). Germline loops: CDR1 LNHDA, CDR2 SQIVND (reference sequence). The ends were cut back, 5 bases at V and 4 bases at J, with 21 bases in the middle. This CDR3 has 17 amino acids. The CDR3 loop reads CASSPSDLGTLYNEQFF. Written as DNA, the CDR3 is TGTGCCAGTAGTCCTAGCGATTTGGGGACCCTATACAATGAGCAGTTCTTC.

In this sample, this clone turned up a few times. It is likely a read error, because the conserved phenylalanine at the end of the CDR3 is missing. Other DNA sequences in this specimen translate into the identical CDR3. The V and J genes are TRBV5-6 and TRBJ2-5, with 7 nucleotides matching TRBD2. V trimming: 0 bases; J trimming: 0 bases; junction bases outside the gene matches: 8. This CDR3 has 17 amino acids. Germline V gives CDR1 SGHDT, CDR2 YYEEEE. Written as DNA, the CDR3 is TGTGCCAGCAGCTTGGGACTAGCTGGAGTGTACCAAGAGACCCAGTACGTC. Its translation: CASSLGLAGVYQETQYV.

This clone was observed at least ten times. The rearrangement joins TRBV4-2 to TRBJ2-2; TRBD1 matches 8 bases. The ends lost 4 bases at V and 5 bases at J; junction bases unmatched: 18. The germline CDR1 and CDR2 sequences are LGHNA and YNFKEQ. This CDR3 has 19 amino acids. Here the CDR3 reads CASSPSGTGKKNRTGELFF. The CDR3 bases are TGTGCCAGCAGCCCCTCCGGGACAGGAAAAAAAAATAGGACCGGGGAGCTGTTTTTT.

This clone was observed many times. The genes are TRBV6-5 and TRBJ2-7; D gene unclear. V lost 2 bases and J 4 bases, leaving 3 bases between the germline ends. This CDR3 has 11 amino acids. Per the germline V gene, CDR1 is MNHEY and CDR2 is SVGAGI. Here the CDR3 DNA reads TGTGCCAGCAGTTACGTTTACGAGCAGTACTTC. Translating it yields CASSYVYEQYF.

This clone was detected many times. The CDR3 reads CASSPSGGADTQYF. The CDR3 nucleotides are TGTGCCAGCAGCCCTAGCGGTGGGGCAGATACGCAGTATTTT. The rearrangement uses TRBV27 and TRBJ2-3, with 7 bases fitting TRBD2. The V gene's germline CDR1 is MNHEY and CDR2 SMNVEV (reference sequence). V shed 6 bases, J shed 4 bases, and the junction held 7 bases outside the gene matches. This CDR3 is built from 14 residues.

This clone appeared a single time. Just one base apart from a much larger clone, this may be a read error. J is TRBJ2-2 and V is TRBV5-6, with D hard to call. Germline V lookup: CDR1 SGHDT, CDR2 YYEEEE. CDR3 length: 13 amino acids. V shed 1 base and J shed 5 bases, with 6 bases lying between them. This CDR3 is CASSLLGTGELFF. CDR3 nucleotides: TGTGCCAGCAGCTTGTTGGGGACCGGGGAGCTGTTTTTT.

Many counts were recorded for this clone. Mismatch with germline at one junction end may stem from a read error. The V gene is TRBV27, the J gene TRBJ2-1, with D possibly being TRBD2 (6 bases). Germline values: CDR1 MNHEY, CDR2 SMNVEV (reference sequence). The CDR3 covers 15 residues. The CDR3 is CASRPGLRKDNEQLF. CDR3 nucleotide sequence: TGTGCCAGCAGACCGGGACTTCGTAAAGACAATGAGCAGCTCTTC.

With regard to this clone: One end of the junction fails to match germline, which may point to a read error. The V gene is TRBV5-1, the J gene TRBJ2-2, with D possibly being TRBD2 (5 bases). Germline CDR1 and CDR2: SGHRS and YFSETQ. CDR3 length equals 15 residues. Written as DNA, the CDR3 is TGCGCCAGCAGAGAGGGCGTACCGAACACCTGGGAGCTGTTTTTT. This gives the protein CASREGVPNTWELFF.

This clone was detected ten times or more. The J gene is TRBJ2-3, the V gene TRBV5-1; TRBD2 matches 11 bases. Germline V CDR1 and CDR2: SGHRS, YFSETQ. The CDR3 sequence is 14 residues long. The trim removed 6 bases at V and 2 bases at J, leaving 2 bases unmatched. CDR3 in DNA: TGCGCCAGCATTAGCGGGAGGGCCACAGATACGCAGTATTTT. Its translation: CASISGRATDTQYF. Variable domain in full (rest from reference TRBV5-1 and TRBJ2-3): KAGVTQTPRYLIKTRGQQVTLSCSPISGHRSVSWYQQTPGQGLQFLFEYFSETQRNKGNFPGRFSGRQFSNSRSEMNVSTLELGDSALYLCASISGRATDTQYFGPGTRLTVL.

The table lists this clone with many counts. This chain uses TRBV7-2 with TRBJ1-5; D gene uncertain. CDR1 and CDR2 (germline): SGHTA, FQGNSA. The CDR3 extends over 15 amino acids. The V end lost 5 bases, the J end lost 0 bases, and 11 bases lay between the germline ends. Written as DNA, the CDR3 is TGTGCCAGCAGCCGAGTACCGTTTAGCAATCAGCCCCAGCATTTT. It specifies CASSRVPFSNQPQHF. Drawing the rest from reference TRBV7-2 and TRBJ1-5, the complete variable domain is GAGVSQSPSNKVTEKGKDVELRCDPISGHTALYWYRQSLGQGLEFLIYFQGNSAPDKSGLPSDRFSAERTGGSVSTLTIQRTQQEDSAVYLCASSRVPFSNQPQHFGDGTRLSIL.

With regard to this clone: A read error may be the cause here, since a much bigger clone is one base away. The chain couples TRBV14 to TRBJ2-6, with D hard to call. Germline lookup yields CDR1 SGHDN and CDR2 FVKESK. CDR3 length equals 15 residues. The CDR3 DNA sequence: TGTGCCAGCATCCAACGGTTCTCTGGGGCCAACGTCCTGACTTTC. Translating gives CASIQRFSGANVLTF.

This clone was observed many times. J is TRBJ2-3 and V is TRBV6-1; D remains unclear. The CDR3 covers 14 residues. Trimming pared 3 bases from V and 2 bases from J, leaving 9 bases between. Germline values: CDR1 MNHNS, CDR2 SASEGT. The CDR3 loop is CASSEGTDTDTQYF. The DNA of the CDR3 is TGTGCCAGCAGTGAGGGTACGGACACAGATACGCAGTATTTT.

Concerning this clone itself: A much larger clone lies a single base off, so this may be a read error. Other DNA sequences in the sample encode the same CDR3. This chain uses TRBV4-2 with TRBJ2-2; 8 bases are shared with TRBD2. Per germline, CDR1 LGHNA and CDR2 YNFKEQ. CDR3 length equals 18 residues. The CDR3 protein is CASSHENAGGTNTGELFF. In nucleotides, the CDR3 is TGTGCCAGCAGCCACGAGAACGCGGGGGGTACCAACACCGGGGAGCTGTTTTTC.

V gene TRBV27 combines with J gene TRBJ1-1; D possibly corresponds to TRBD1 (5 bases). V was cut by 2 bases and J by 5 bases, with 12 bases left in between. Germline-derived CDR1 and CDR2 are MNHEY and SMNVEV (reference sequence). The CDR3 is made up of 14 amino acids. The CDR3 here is CASSLEGLSTEAFF. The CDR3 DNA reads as TGTGCCAGCAGTTTAGAGGGGCTTTCGACTGAAGCTTTCTTT.

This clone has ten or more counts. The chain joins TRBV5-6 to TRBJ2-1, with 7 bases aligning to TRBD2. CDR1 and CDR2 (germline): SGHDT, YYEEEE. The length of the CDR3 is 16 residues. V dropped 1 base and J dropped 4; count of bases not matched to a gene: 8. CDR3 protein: CASSLSGGSRYNEQFF. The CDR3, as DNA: TGTGCCAGCAGCTTGTCCGGCGGGAGCCGGTACAATGAGCAGTTCTTC.

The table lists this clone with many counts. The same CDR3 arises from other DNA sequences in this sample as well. The chain's CDR3 is CASSPNQETQYF. CDR3 DNA: TGTGCCAGCTCACCAAACCAAGAGACCCAGTACTTC. V usage is TRBV18 and J usage is TRBJ2-5; no definite D call. Germline CDR1 reads KGHSH; CDR2 reads LQKENI. V gave up 2 bases and J gave up 0 bases, with 1 base separating them. The CDR3 totals 12 residues.

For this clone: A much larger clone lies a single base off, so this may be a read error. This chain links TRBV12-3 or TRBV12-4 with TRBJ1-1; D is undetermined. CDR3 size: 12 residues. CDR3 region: CASGWSRTEALF. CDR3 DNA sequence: TGTGCCAGCGGTTGGAGTAGGACTGAAGCTCTCTTT.

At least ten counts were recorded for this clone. DNA of the CDR3: TGTGCCACCAGTGACCTCCGGTTGCGCTACACCTTC. Encoded protein: CATSDLRLRYTF. The rearrangement links TRBV24-1 to TRBJ1-2, with D unclear. The CDR3 has 12 amino acids. Trimming stripped 4 bases from V and 9 bases from J, with 11 bases between. CDR1 KGHDR and CDR2 SFDVKD come from the germline V gene.